The clone carrying this T cell receptor beta chain was seen a handful of times. The antigen is undetermined. Trimming stripped 1 base from V and 0 bases from J, with 19 bases between. This CDR3 has 20 amino acids. CDR1 is SGHDN, CDR2 FVKESK, per germline. The authors amplified TCR beta CDR3 regions from RNA transcripts. The library came from an HTBI-primed first-round RT-PCR and a second-round multiplex PCR. A single record per CDR3 protein comes from TCRdb applying MiXCR to the multiplex PCR reads. The sample includes 400,000 to 500,000 distinct CDR3 sequences, under 25% of them seen just once. Aged 18 to 65, hyperthyroidism patients had new diagnoses of under 2 months' duration. The PBMCs had their origin in roughly 9.8 ml of fresh peripheral blood. The sample comes from a study of Graves' ophthalmopathy and Graves' hyperthyroidism. Study-level information: Upon initial diagnosis and before any treatment, peripheral blood was collected.

Study-level points and caveats: A majority of expanded thyroid clonotypes exceeding 0.001 frequency were likewise present in blood.

This sequence was found in a woman aged 18-35 years with stable Graves' hyperthyroidism. Sequenced material: peripheral blood. The chain recombines TRBV14 with TRBJ1-6; D gene uncertain. The CDR3 nucleotides read TGTGCCAGCAGCCAAGCCGGCCTTGGGAGGCCCTCCTCCTATAATTCACCCCTCCACTTT. Translation: CASSQAGLGRPSSYNSPLHF.